A selection of T cell receptor beta chains follows, all from one sample in a study of T cells after yellow fever vaccination. A single record per CDR3 protein comes from TCRdb applying MiXCR to the 5' RACE reads. Counted here are approximately 70,000 distinct CDR3 sequences, around 7.7% occurring once; the ten biggest clones make up 25% to 35%. The material was CD8+ T cells sorted from PBMCs, obtained roughly 10 days after the first yellow fever vaccination. Receptor source: a man younger than 35 who received the YFV17D yellow fever vaccine. Each CDR3 is given with its conserved first and last residue. Fields, in order: V gene, clone size, D gene, J gene, CDR3 protein, CDR3 DNA. A D gene is named only where the DNA matches it firmly. Some rows have no size entry. The others give once, few or many, or a class for an expanded clone.

TRBV27	NA	NA	TRBJ2-3	CASSFAAARTDTQYF	TGTGCCAGCAGTTTCGCGGCAGCCCGCACAGATACGCAGTATTTT
TRBV4-1	NA	NA	TRBJ2-7	CASSPWGVTDEQYF	TGCGCCAGCAGCCCTTGGGGGGTTACTGACGAGCAGTACTTC
TRBV7-9	many	NA	TRBJ2-7	CASSSGPEGPLFEQYF	TGTGCCAGCAGCTCCGGCCCGGAGGGACCCCTTTTCGAGCAGTACTTC
TRBV15	many	TRBD2	TRBJ2-2	CATSRDRLAESTGELFF	TGTGCCACCAGCAGAGATAGACTAGCGGAGAGCACCGGGGAGCTGTTTTTT
TRBV7-9	many	TRBD2	TRBJ2-3	CASSLVVAGRTDTQYF	TGTGCCAGCAGCTTAGTTGTAGCGGGGCGCACAGATACGCAGTATTTT
TRBV5-5	few	NA	TRBJ2-1	CASSLWVGNGEQFF	TGTGCCAGCAGCTTGTGGGTGGGTAACGGTGAGCAGTTCTTC
TRBV4-3	NA	NA	TRBJ1-2	CASSQEGGSIIYGYTF	TGCGCCAGCAGCCAAGAGGGGGGGTCTATTATCTATGGCTACACCTTC
TRBV12-3/TRBV12-4	many	NA	TRBJ2-6	CASSLDGGLGANVLTF	TGTGCCAGCAGTTTAGATGGGGGTCTCGGGGCCAACGTCCTGACTTTC
TRBV11-3	few	TRBD2	TRBJ2-4	CASSSIAGGPPSTLAKNIQYF	TGTGCCAGCAGCTCTATAGCGGGGGGCCCACCAAGCACTTTAGCCAAAAACATTCAGTACTTC
TRBV6-4	NA	TRBD2	TRBJ2-3	CASSDSGGVTQYF	TGTGCCAGCAGTGACTCCGGGGGGGTAACGCAGTATTTT
TRBV9	NA	NA	TRBJ2-1	CASSPSSGGDNEQFF	TGTGCCAGCAGCCCAAGTAGTGGGGGAGACAATGAGCAGTTCTTC
TRBV4-3	many	NA	TRBJ2-1	CASSQDTVGYEQFF	TGCGCCAGCAGCCAAGATACGGTGGGGTATGAGCAGTTCTTC
TRBV19	many	NA	TRBJ1-5	CASRSRDNGNQPQHF	TGTGCCAGTAGGTCTCGGGACAATGGCAATCAGCCCCAGCATTTT
TRBV15	NA	NA	TRBJ1-2	CATSSPRGRRGYTF	TGTGCCACCAGCAGCCCTCGGGGGAGGAGAGGCTACACCTTC
TRBV12-3/TRBV12-4	few	NA	TRBJ2-4	CASSSPLAKNIQYF	TGTGCCAGCAGTTCTCCGCTAGCCAAAAACATTCAGTACTTC
TRBV15	many	NA	TRBJ2-7	CATSRGPSYEQYF	TGTGCCACCAGCAGAGGCCCTTCCTACGAGCAGTACTTC
TRBV18	NA	TRBD2	TRBJ2-3	CASSPASGGTDTQYF	TGTGCCAGCTCACCGGCCAGCGGGGGCACAGATACGCAGTATTTT
TRBV7-8	NA	NA	TRBJ2-1	CASSLIIRYNEQFF	TGTGCCAGCAGCTTAATTATTAGATACAATGAGCAGTTCTTC
TRBV7-6	many	NA	TRBJ2-3	CASSLTASTDTQYF	TGTGCCAGCAGCTTAACGGCTAGCACAGATACGCAGTATTTT
TRBV5-1	NA	NA	TRBJ2-2	CASSLGPDTHGELFF	TGCGCCAGCAGCTTGGGCCCAGACACCCACGGGGAGCTGTTTTTT
TRBV5-6	few	NA	TRBJ2-1	CASSSLLWEQFF	TGTGCCAGCAGCTCCCTACTATGGGAGCAGTTCTTC
TRBV7-9	many	NA	TRBJ2-7	CASSQEYRDTYEQYF	TGTGCCAGCAGCCAAGAGTACCGGGACACATACGAGCAGTACTTC
TRBV29-1	NA	NA	TRBJ1-1	CSVGLMNTEAFF	TGCAGCGTGGGACTGATGAACACTGAAGCTTTCTTT
TRBV4-1	many	NA	TRBJ1-1	CASSLDQGRFEAFF	TGCGCCAGCAGCCTGGATCAGGGTCGGTTTGAAGCTTTCTTT
TRBV6-6	NA	TRBD1	TRBJ1-1	CASSYQDRVMNTEAFF	TGTGCCAGCAGTTACCAGGACAGGGTGATGAACACTGAAGCTTTCTTT
TRBV7-2	few	TRBD2	TRBJ2-3	CASSSPVSGGLTDTQYF	TGTGCCAGCAGCTCCCCCGTAAGCGGGGGGCTCACAGATACGCAGTATTTT
TRBV15	many	NA	TRBJ2-2	CATSRAGRMNTGELFF	TGTGCCACCAGCAGAGCAGGACGGATGAACACCGGGGAGCTGTTTTTT
TRBV6-2/TRBV6-3	NA	NA	TRBJ2-3	CASSDGTQPPDTQYF	TGTGCCAGCAGTGACGGGACCCAGCCCCCAGATACGCAGTATTTT
TRBV5-1	many	NA	TRBJ2-7	CASSSDGYEQYF	TGCGCCAGCAGCTCCGACGGCTACGAGCAGTACTTC
TRBV6-2/TRBV6-3	many	TRBD1	TRBJ1-1	CASSYQRRQGAYTEAFF	TGTGCCAGCAGTTACCAACGGAGACAGGGGGCCTACACTGAAGCTTTCTTT
TRBV6-5	many	NA	TRBJ2-3	CASSQDRTDTQYF	TGTGCCAGCAGCCAGGACAGAACGGATACGCAGTATTTT
TRBV11-2	NA	TRBD2	TRBJ2-1	CASSYFSGGGEYNEQFF	TGTGCCAGCAGCTATTTTAGCGGGGGGGGCGAGTACAATGAGCAGTTCTTC
TRBV5-1	few	NA	TRBJ2-7	CASSLVGDGTYEQYF	TGCGCCAGCAGCTTAGTGGGGGACGGGACCTACGAGCAGTACTTC
TRBV6-2/TRBV6-3	many	NA	TRBJ1-1	CASSYEGYTEAFF	TGTGCCAGCAGTTACGAGGGGTACACTGAAGCTTTCTTT
TRBV11-2	many	NA	TRBJ1-5	CASSEGYQPQHF	TGTGCCAGCAGCGAGGGGTATCAGCCCCAGCATTTT
TRBV5-1	many	TRBD2	TRBJ2-5	CASSLASGGPFQETQYF	TGCGCCAGCAGCTTGGCTAGCGGGGGACCTTTCCAAGAGACCCAGTACTTC
TRBV27	many	TRBD2	TRBJ2-3	CASNLSGGPPDTQYF	TGTGCCAGCAACCTCTCGGGGGGGCCACCAGATACGCAGTATTTT
TRBV28	many	NA	TRBJ2-5	CASSLGSRAGETQYF	TGTGCCAGCAGTCTCGGGTCTCGAGCTGGAGAGACCCAGTACTTC
TRBV6-5	NA	NA	TRBJ1-1	CASSHTFYTEAFF	TGTGCCAGCAGTCACACCTTCTACACTGAAGCTTTCTTT
TRBV7-6	few	NA	TRBJ1-1	CASSLGAGEPEAFF	TGTGCCAGCAGCTTAGGGGCAGGGGAGCCTGAAGCTTTCTTT
TRBV5-1	many	TRBD1	TRBJ2-1	CASSKIDRGFNEQFF	TGCGCCAGCAGCAAAATCGACAGGGGGTTCAATGAGCAGTTCTTC
TRBV29-1	many	NA	TRBJ1-2	CSVARGANYGYTF	TGCAGCGTTGCGAGGGGAGCTAACTATGGCTACACCTTC
TRBV5-1	few	NA	TRBJ2-7	CASSLRGPHEQYF	TGCGCCAGCAGCTTACGAGGACCCCACGAGCAGTACTTC
TRBV24-1	many	NA	TRBJ2-1	CATSDFGGNEQFF	TGTGCCACCAGTGATTTCGGGGGTAATGAGCAGTTCTTC
TRBV9	many	NA	TRBJ2-2	CASSVAKGNTGELFF	TGTGCCAGCAGCGTAGCCAAGGGGAACACCGGGGAGCTGTTTTTT
TRBV12-3/TRBV12-4	many	NA	TRBJ2-1	CASSPDTSSYNEQFF	TGTGCCAGCAGTCCTGACACGAGCTCCTACAATGAGCAGTTCTTC
TRBV12-3/TRBV12-4	NA	NA	TRBJ2-7	CASSFPARTATYEQYF	TGTGCCAGCAGTTTCCCCGCGAGGACAGCAACCTACGAGCAGTACTTC
TRBV5-1	many	TRBD2	TRBJ2-2	CASSSPMRGAGGELFF	TGCGCCAGCAGCTCCCCCATGCGGGGGGCCGGCGGGGAGCTGTTTTTT
TRBV4-1	many	NA	TRBJ1-2	CASSPKDSSTYGYTF	TGCGCCAGCAGCCCAAAAGACAGCTCCACCTATGGCTACACCTTC
TRBV6-2/TRBV6-3	many	NA	TRBJ1-5	CASRSSRAPYSNQPQHF	TGTGCCAGCAGGTCGAGTAGGGCACCCTATAGCAATCAGCCCCAGCATTTT
TRBV3-1	few	NA	TRBJ1-2	CASSPREDANYGYTF	TGTGCCTCCAGCCCCCGGGAGGATGCAAACTATGGCTACACCTTC
TRBV12-3/TRBV12-4	many	TRBD2	TRBJ2-1	CASSVAGTTHF	TGTGCCAGCAGTGTAGCCGGGACTACCCACTTC